Following are 32 T cell receptor beta chains from one sample sequenced in a study of blood T cell repertoires in COVID-19 (dated by TCRdb to the early 2020s). Library construction relied on the immunoSEQ multiplex PCR assay. As stored in TCRdb, this immuneACCESS dataset retains in-frame rearrangements with V and J assigned. A fraction of the clones does not appear; measured against another copy, unresolved V genes explain less than half of the discrepancy, and the remainder lacks a known reason. Present in this sample are 180,000 or so clones, about 80% of which were seen just once. The top ten hold around 7.5% of the sample. The sequenced material came from PBMCs or T cells enriched from blood (not recorded which). The source of these receptors is a middle-aged man who had recovered from COVID-19.

This CDR3 is CASRPGQGTGELFF. The CDR3 coding sequence is TGCGCCAGCAGACCGGGACAGGGTACCGGGGAGCTGTTTTTT. The rearrangement links TRBV4-1 to TRBJ2-2; TRBD1 matches 9 bases. After removal of 6 bases from V and 5 bases from J, the junction contained 4 bases not matched to a gene. Germline CDR1 reads MGHRA; CDR2 reads YSYEKL. This CDR3 is built from 14 residues.

J is TRBJ2-7 and V is TRBV6-5; 11 bases fit TRBD2. Germline V lookup: CDR1 MNHEY, CDR2 SVGAGI. The V and J ends lost 8 bases and 0 bases, in that order; junction bases with no gene match: 6. The CDR3 totals 15 residues. The DNA for the CDR3 is TGTGCCAGCCGTCGACTAGCGGGAAGCTCCTACGAGCAGTACTTC. Its protein is CASRRLAGSSYEQYF.

The chain uses TRBV10-3 and TRBJ2-7; 9 bases are shared with TRBD1. Germline V gene lookup returns CDR1 ENHRY and CDR2 SYGVKD. CDR3 length equals 16 residues. V lost 8 bases and J lost 2; bases outside the gene matches: 13. The CDR3 loop reads CAIATRQGESPYEQYF. As DNA, the CDR3 is TGTGCCATCGCGACCAGACAGGGGGAAAGCCCCTACGAGCAGTACTTC.

This rearrangement joins TRBV19 to TRBJ1-5; D unclear. V was trimmed by 9 bases and J by 4 bases, leaving 22 bases between them. This CDR3 is 16 amino acids long. Per germline, CDR1 LNHDA and CDR2 SQIVND (reference sequence). The CDR3, as DNA: TGTGCCAGCGCCCTAGAGGACTCCCGGCGGAATCAGCCCCAGCATTTT. Its translation: CASALEDSRRNQPQHF.

There are a few counts of this clone. The chain employs TRBV5-4 and TRBJ1-1; no definite D call. The CDR3 contains 13 residues. The germline V gene encodes CDR1 SGHNT and CDR2 YYREEE (reference sequence). The V end was cut by 0 bases, the J end by 6 bases, with 9 bases between. The CDR3 coding sequence is TGTGCCAGCAGCTTGGGAGACATTCCTGAAGCTTTCTTT. Protein sequence: CASSLGDIPEAFF.

A single count supports this clone. The chain uses TRBV5-1 and TRBJ2-2; 7 bases align to TRBD1. J lost 4 bases, V lost 0 bases, and 9 bases had no gene match. Germline-derived CDR1 and CDR2 are SGHRS and YFSETQ. This CDR3 has 17 residues. The CDR3 here is CASSLEYRGPSTGELFF. CDR3 nucleotides: TGCGCCAGCAGCTTGGAGTATAGGGGGCCGAGCACCGGGGAGCTGTTTTTT.

The chain carries TRBV3-1 (or the pseudogene TRBV3-2) and TRBJ1-2; 11 nucleotides agree with TRBD1. Trimming cost V 0 bases and J 4 bases; bases outside gene matches: 4. This CDR3 comprises 16 residues. Germline V lookup: CDR1 LGHDT, CDR2 YNNKEL (reference sequence). CDR3 bases: TGTGCCAGCAGCCAAGAGGACAGGGGGCGCGGCTATGGCTACACCTTC. Its translation: CASSQEDRGRGYGYTF.

This chain links TRBV29-1 with TRBJ1-3; possible D gene TRBD1, 5 bases. There are 14 residues in the CDR3. Germline V lookup: CDR1 SQVTM, CDR2 ANQGSEA. V gave up 2 bases and J gave up 2 bases, with 10 bases separating them. CDR3 residues: CSVERGIAGNTIYF. The CDR3 DNA reads as TGCAGCGTTGAACGGGGGATCGCTGGAAACACCATATATTTT.

J is TRBJ2-3 and V is TRBV2; TRBD2 matches 10 bases. The CDR3 has 17 residues. Trimming removed 7 bases from V and 0 bases from J; junction bases left unmatched: 10. The V gene's germline CDR1 is SNHLY and CDR2 FYNNEI. CDR3 in DNA: TGTGCCAGCACGACGATTGGACTAGCGGACAGCACAGATACGCAGTATTTT. It is translated as CASTTIGLADSTDTQYF. Supplemented by reference TRBV2 and TRBJ2-3, the full variable domain reads EPEVTQTPSHQVTQMGQEVILRCVPISNHLYFYWYRQILGQKVEFLVSFYNNEISEKSEIFDDQFSVERPDGSNFTLKIRSTKLEDSAMYFCASTTIGLADSTDTQYFGPGTRLTVL.

The genes are TRBV7-2 and TRBJ2-2; D is possibly TRBD1 (6 bases). The CDR3 has 13 amino acids. Trimming took off 7 bases at V and 7 bases at J, with 13 bases between the two ends. Germline V CDR1 and CDR2: SGHTA, FQGNSA. This CDR3 reads CASNARGFGELFF. In DNA form, the CDR3 reads TGTGCCAGCAATGCGAGGGGGTTCGGGGAGCTGTTTTTT.

This chain connects TRBV9 to TRBJ1-1, with D possibly being TRBD1 (5 bases). The germline gives CDR1 SGDLS, CDR2 YYNGEE. V was trimmed by 4 bases and J by 1 base, leaving 17 bases between them. This CDR3 has 16 residues. The chain's CDR3 is CASSLGSSRGNTEAFF. DNA for the CDR3: TGTGCCAGCAGCTTGGGGTCCTCAAGGGGGAACACTGAAGCTTTCTTT.

This chain links TRBV13 with TRBJ2-7; 7 positions agree with TRBD1. CDR3 length equals 14 residues. Trimming removed 5 bases from V and 2 bases from J; junction bases left unmatched: 6. Germline loops: CDR1 PRHDT, CDR2 FYEKMQ (reference sequence). The CDR3 sequence is CASSARDRTYEQYF. CDR3 nucleotides: TGTGCCAGCAGCGCTCGGGACAGAACCTACGAGCAGTACTTC.

The chain has TRBV12-3 or TRBV12-4 and TRBJ1-6; D unclear. The germline V and J ends were trimmed by 3 bases and 11 bases, with 11 bases remaining between them. The CDR3 consists of 13 residues. CDR3 sequence: CASSFGPKAPLHF. The CDR3 region has the DNA TGTGCCAGCAGTTTTGGGCCAAAAGCACCCCTCCACTTT.

DNA for the CDR3: TGTGCCAGCAGTCCCTTGTTACTCTCCGGGAAGCAGTACTTC. This gives the protein CASSPLLLSGKQYF. The genes are TRBV6-5 and TRBJ2-7; the D gene is possibly TRBD2 (5 bases). This CDR3 contains 14 residues. Per germline, CDR1 MNHEY and CDR2 SVGAGI. V was shortened by 5 bases and J by 8 bases, with 19 bases between the two germline ends.

The genes are TRBV7-9 and TRBJ1-2; a possible D gene is TRBD1 (6 bases). V was shortened by 1 base and J by 4 bases, with 16 bases between the two germline ends. Germline V gene data show CDR1 as SEHNR and CDR2 as FQNEAQ (reference sequence). The CDR3 consists of 16 residues. The CDR3 region is CASSLDGARGSYGYTF. CDR3 DNA sequence: TGTGCCAGCAGCTTAGACGGTGCCAGGGGAAGCTATGGCTACACCTTC.

The chain joins TRBV11-2 to TRBJ1-1; 8 bases line up with TRBD1. CDR1 is SGHAT and CDR2 is FQNNGV in the germline V gene. V shed 4 bases, J shed 3 bases, and the junction held 16 bases outside the gene matches. This CDR3 has 18 residues. CDR3 amino acids: CASSSLPGSGGRHTEAFF. CDR3 DNA: TGTGCCAGCAGCTCCCTCCCCGGATCAGGGGGCCGGCACACTGAAGCTTTCTTT.

V and J are TRBV10-3 and TRBJ1-5, with TRBD1 matching over 9 bases. The CDR3 extends over 16 amino acids. Germline V gives CDR1 ENHRY, CDR2 SYGVKD. With 2 bases clipped from V and 6 bases from J, the junction kept 8 bases outside the gene matches. CDR3 in amino acids: CAISEVGQGQGQPQHF. As DNA, the CDR3 is TGTGCCATCAGTGAGGTAGGACAGGGGCAGGGTCAGCCCCAGCATTTT.

This rearrangement joins TRBV6-5 to TRBJ1-1, with 8 bases that match TRBD1. The CDR3 loop spans 16 amino acids. Trimming at V came to 4 bases and at J to 1 base, leaving 8 bases not matched to a gene. Germline CDR1 is MNHEY and CDR2 is SVGAGI. CDR3 coding DNA: TGTGCCAGCAGTTCTGACAGGGGTAGAAGGAACACTGAAGCTTTCTTT. Translating gives CASSSDRGRRNTEAFF.

V usage is TRBV7-9 and J usage is TRBJ1-4; D not resolved. The CDR3 is made up of 16 amino acids. Germline V CDR1 and CDR2: SEHNR, FQNEAQ (reference sequence). V lost 5 bases and J lost 0, with 13 bases in between. In nucleotides, the CDR3 is TGTGCCAGCAGCCCCCTGGCCGCCCCAACTAATGAAAAACTGTTTTTT. Amino acids: CASSPLAAPTNEKLFF.

The gene calls are TRBV5-1 and TRBJ1-2; D perhaps matches TRBD1 (5 bases). Between the trimmed V and J ends, which lost 0 bases and 6 bases, there was a span of 12 bases. This CDR3 is 14 amino acids long. Looked up from germline, CDR1 is SGHRS and CDR2 is YFSETQ. The CDR3 region has the DNA TGCGCCAGCAGCTTGGATCGGGGGTTTGATGGCTACACCTTC. It encodes CASSLDRGFDGYTF.

V is TRBV7-2 and J is TRBJ2-3, with D possibly being TRBD1 (6 bases). Germline assignment: CDR1 SGHTA and CDR2 FQGNSA. The CDR3 consists of 13 residues. V was shortened by 1 base and J by 5 bases, with 7 bases between the two germline ends. The CDR3 DNA follows: TGTGCCAGCAGCTTAGACAGGGAAGATACGCAGTATTTT. Translated: CASSLDREDTQYF.

CDR3 residues: CASSPGQDPHTEAFF. The CDR3 bases are TGTGCCAGCAGCCCCGGACAGGACCCTCACACTGAAGCTTTCTTT. The gene calls are TRBV7-3 and TRBJ1-1, with 7 bases matching TRBD1. Germline-derived CDR1 and CDR2 are SGHTA and FQGTGA. V was clipped by 5 bases and J by 3 bases; unmatched bases: 9. The CDR3 has 15 amino acids.

For this clone: Just one base apart from a much larger clone, this may be a read error. The V gene is TRBV11-2, the J gene TRBJ2-2; TRBD1 agrees at 10 bases. The CDR3 consists of 15 residues. Germline lookup yields CDR1 SGHAT and CDR2 FQNNGV. Trimming at V came to 4 bases and at J to 4 bases, leaving 3 bases not matched to a gene. Here the CDR3 reads CASSSRTGGTGELFF. Here the CDR3 DNA reads TGTGCCAGCAGCTCCAGGACAGGGGGCACCGGGGAGCTGTTTTTT.

This chain connects TRBV5-6 to TRBJ1-1; D possibly corresponds to TRBD1 (5 bases). Per germline, CDR1 SGHDT and CDR2 YYEEEE. This CDR3 is built from 14 residues. V dropped 0 bases and J dropped 5 bases, with 11 bases sitting between them. Written as DNA, the CDR3 is TGTGCCAGCAGCTTGGGTCAGGGAGGGACTGAAGCTTTCTTT. Translating it yields CASSLGQGGTEAFF.

The gene calls are TRBV2 and TRBJ1-2; the D gene is possibly TRBD1 (6 bases). The germline gives CDR1 SNHLY, CDR2 FYNNEI. The CDR3 totals 12 residues. V was trimmed by 10 bases and J by 8 bases, leaving 17 bases between them. CDR3 DNA sequence: TGTGCCACCACCCAGGGGCGCGGCGGCTACACCTTC. Protein sequence: CATTQGRGGYTF.

The chain uses TRBV9 and TRBJ2-1; D is uncertain. Between the trimmed V and J ends, which lost 3 bases and 10 bases, there was a span of 8 bases. Germline V gene data show CDR1 as SGDLS and CDR2 as YYNGEE. The CDR3 consists of 11 residues. The CDR3 region is CASSASEEQFF. CDR3 in DNA: TGTGCCAGCAGCGCGTCGGAGGAGCAGTTCTTC.

This clone was seen only once. The genes are TRBV19 and TRBJ1-5; 8 bases map to TRBD1. The CDR3 length is 16 residues. The V and J ends lost 6 bases and 2 bases, in that order; junction bases with no gene match: 9. Looked up from germline, CDR1 is LNHDA and CDR2 is SQIVND (reference sequence). DNA for the CDR3: TGTGCCAGTAGACCTAGACAGGGGCCCGGCAATCAGCCCCAGCATTTT. Translation gives CASRPRQGPGNQPQHF.

This clone was observed a single time. The J gene is TRBJ2-7, the V gene TRBV28, with 8 bases lining up with TRBD1. The germline V gene encodes CDR1 MDHEN and CDR2 SYDVKM. V trimming: 7 bases; J trimming: 0 bases; junction bases outside the gene matches: 11. The length of the CDR3 is 16 residues. The chain's CDR3 is CASIPGYRGASYEQYF. The CDR3 nucleotides read TGTGCCAGCATCCCTGGCTACAGGGGGGCCTCCTACGAGCAGTACTTC.

V usage is TRBV4-2 and J usage is TRBJ1-6, with D unresolved. CDR3 length equals 15 residues. V was trimmed by 1 base and J by 7 bases, leaving 11 bases between them. Germline CDR1 reads LGHNA; CDR2 reads YNFKEQ. CDR3 bases: TGTGCCAGCAGCCAAGTTAGTACAGACAATTCACCCCTCCACTTT. This encodes CASSQVSTDNSPLHF.

The chain links TRBV4-2 to TRBJ1-6, with D unclear. This CDR3 comprises 16 residues. In germline, CDR1 is LGHNA, CDR2 YNFKEQ. With 0 bases removed from V and 10 bases from J, the gap between germline ends came to 16 bases. For the CDR3, the DNA is TGTGCCAGCAGCCAAGATACTCAGGCCATTTGGTCACCCCTCCACTTT. Translating it yields CASSQDTQAIWSPLHF.

The V gene is TRBV12-3 or TRBV12-4, the J gene TRBJ2-7; no clear D gene. This CDR3 is 12 amino acids long. V lost 2 bases and J 7 bases, leaving 9 bases between the germline ends. DNA of the CDR3: TGTGCCAGCAGTTTACCGGGTTGGGAGCAGTACTTC. Protein sequence: CASSLPGWEQYF.

The rearrangement joins TRBV5-1 to TRBJ1-1, with unresolved D. The length of the CDR3 is 13 residues. Germline CDR1 SGHRS, CDR2 YFSETQ. With 2 bases removed from V and 0 bases from J, the gap between germline ends came to 5 bases. Here the CDR3 DNA reads TGCGCCAGCAGCTTACAGATGAACACTGAAGCTTTCTTT. Its translation is CASSLQMNTEAFF.